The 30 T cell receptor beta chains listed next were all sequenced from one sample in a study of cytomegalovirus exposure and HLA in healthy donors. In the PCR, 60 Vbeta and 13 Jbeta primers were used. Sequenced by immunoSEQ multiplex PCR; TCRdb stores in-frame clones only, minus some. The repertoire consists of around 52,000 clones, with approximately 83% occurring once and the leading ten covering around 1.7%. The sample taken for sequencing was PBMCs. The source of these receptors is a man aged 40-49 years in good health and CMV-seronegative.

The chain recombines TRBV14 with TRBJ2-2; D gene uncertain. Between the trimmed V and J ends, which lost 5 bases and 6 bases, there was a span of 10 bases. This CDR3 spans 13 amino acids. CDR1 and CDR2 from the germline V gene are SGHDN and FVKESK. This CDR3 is CASSNPFSGELFF. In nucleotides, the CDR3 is TGTGCCAGCAGCAATCCTTTCTCCGGGGAGCTGTTTTTT.

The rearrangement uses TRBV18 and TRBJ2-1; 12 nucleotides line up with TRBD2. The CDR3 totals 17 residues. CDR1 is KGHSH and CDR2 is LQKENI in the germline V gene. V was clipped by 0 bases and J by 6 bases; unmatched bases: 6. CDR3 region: CASSPPFLAGGPNEQFF. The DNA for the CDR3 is TGTGCCAGCTCACCACCTTTTCTAGCGGGGGGGCCCAATGAGCAGTTCTTC.

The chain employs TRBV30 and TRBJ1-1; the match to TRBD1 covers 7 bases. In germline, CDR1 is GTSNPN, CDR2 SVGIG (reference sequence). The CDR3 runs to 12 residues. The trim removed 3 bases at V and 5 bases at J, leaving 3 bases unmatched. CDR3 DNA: TGTGCCTGGAGACAGACAGGGACTGAAGCTTTCTTT. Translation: CAWRQTGTEAFF.

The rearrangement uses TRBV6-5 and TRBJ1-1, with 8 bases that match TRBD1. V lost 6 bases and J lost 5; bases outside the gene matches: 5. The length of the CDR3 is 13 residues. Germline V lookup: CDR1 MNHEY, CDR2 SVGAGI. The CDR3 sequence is CASRQDRETEAFF. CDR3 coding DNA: TGTGCCAGCAGACAGGACAGGGAAACTGAAGCTTTCTTT.

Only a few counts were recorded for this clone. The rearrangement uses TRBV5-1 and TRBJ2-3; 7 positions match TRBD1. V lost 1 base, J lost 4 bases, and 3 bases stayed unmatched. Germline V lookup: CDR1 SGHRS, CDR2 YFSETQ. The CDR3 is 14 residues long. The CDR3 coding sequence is TGCGCCAGCAGCTTGCGCCAGGGGGCAGATACGCAGTATTTT. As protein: CASSLRQGADTQYF.

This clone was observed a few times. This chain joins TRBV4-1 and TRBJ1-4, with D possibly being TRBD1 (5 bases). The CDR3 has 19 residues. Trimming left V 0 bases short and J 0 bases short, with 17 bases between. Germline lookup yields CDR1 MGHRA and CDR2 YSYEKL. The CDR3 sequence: CASSQDMMKGIATNEKLFF. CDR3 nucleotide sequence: TGCGCCAGCAGCCAAGATATGATGAAGGGGATAGCAACTAATGAAAAACTGTTTTTT.

The CDR3 DNA is TGCGCCAGCAGCGGTGATTTGCCCCCCGCTACTTGGCAGTTCTTC. Amino acids: CASSGDLPPATWQFF. V is TRBV5-1 and J is TRBJ2-1; D unclear. Trimming left V 4 bases short and J 12 bases short, with 23 bases between. The V gene's germline CDR1 is SGHRS and CDR2 YFSETQ. The CDR3 length is 15 residues.

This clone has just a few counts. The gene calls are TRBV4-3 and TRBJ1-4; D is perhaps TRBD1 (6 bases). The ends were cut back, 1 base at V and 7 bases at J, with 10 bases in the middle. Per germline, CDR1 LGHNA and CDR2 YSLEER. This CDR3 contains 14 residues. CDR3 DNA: TGCGCCAGCAGCCAAGGCAGGGGAATTGAAAAACTGTTTTTT. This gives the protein CASSQGRGIEKLFF.

The CDR3 reads CASSLAVSGALSYEQYF. For the CDR3, the DNA is TGTGCCAGCAGCTTAGCGGTGTCAGGGGCCCTCTCCTACGAGCAGTACTTC. The chain is built from TRBV7-6 and TRBJ2-7, with D possibly being TRBD1 (6 bases). The V and J ends lost 0 bases and 0 bases respectively, with 15 bases between them. The CDR3 runs to 17 residues. CDR1 is SGHVS, CDR2 FNYEAQ, per germline.

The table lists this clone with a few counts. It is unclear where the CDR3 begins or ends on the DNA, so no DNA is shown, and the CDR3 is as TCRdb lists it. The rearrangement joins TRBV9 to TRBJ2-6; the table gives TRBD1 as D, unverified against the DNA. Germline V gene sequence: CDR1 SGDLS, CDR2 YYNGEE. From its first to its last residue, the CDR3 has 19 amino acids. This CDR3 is CASSVGPGQGFSGANVLTF.

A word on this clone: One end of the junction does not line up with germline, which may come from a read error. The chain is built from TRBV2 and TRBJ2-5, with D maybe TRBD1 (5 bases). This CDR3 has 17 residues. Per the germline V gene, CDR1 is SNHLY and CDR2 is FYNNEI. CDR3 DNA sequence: TGTGCCAGCAGCGAAGAGATCGGCCAGCAGGGTCAAGAGACCCAGTACTTC. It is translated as CASSEEIGQQGQETQYF.

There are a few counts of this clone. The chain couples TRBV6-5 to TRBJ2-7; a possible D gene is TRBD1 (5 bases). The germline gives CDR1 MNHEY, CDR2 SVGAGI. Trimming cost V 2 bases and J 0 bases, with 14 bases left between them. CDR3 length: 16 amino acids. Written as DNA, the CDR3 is TGTGCCAGCAGTTACAGGGCAGGGCGAGACTCCTACGAGCAGTACTTC. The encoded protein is CASSYRAGRDSYEQYF.

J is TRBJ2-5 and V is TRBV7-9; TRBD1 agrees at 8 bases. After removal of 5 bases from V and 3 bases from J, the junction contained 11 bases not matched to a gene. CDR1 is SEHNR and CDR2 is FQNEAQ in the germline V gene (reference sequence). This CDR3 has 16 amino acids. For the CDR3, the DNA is TGTGCCAGCAGCCCAGGGGACAGGAATTTTAAAGAGACCCAGTACTTC. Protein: CASSPGDRNFKETQYF.

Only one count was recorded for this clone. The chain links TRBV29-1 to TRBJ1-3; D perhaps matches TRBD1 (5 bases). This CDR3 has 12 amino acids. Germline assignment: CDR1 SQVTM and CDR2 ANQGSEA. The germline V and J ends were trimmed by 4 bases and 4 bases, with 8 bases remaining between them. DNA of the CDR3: TGCAGCGTTGGGACATTAGGAAACACCATATATTTT. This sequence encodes CSVGTLGNTIYF.

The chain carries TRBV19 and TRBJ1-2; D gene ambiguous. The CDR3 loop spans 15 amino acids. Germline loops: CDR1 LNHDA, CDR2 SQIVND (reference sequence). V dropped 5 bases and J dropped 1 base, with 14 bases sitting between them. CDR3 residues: CASSPEEALNYGYTF. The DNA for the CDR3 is TGTGCCAGTAGTCCAGAGGAGGCTCTTAACTATGGCTACACCTTC.

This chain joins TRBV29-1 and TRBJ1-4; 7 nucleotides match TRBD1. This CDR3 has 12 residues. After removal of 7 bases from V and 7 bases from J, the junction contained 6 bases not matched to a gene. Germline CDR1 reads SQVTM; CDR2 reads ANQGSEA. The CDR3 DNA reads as TGCAGCGCAAGGGGGCGCGGTGAAAAACTGTTTTTT. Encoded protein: CSARGRGEKLFF.

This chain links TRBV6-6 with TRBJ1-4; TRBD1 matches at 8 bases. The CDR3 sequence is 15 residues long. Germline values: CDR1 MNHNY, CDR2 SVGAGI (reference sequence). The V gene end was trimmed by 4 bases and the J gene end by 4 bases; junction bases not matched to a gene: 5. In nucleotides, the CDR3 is TGTGCCAGCAGTTCGCGGGACAGGAATAATGAAAAACTGTTTTTT. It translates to CASSSRDRNNEKLFF.

The CDR3 DNA reads TGTGCCAGCAGTGAACAGGGGAGTAGCTACGAGCAGTACTTC. The encoded protein is CASSEQGSSYEQYF. The V call is TRBV2, the J call TRBJ2-7, with a weak D call TRBD1 (6 bases). V gave up 2 bases and J gave up 3 bases, with 11 bases separating them. Germline values: CDR1 SNHLY, CDR2 FYNNEI. The CDR3 length is 14 residues.

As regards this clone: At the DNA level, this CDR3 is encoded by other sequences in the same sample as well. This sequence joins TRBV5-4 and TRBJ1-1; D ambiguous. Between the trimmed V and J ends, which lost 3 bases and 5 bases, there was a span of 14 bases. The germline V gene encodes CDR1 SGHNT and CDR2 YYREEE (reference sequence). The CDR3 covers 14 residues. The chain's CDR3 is CASSSFLGLTEAFF. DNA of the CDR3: TGTGCCAGCAGCTCGTTCCTCGGGTTAACTGAAGCTTTCTTT. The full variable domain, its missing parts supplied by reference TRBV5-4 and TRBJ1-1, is ETGVTQSPTHLIKTRGQQVTLRCSSQSGHNTVSWYQQALGQGPQFIFQYYREEENGRGNFPPRFSGLQFPNYSSELNVNALELDDSALYLCASSSFLGLTEAFFGQGTRLTVV.

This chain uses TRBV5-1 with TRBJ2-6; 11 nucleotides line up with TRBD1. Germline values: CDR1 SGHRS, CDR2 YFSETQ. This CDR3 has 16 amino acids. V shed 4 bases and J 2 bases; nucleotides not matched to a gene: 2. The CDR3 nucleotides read TGCGCCAGCAGCATGGGACAGGGGGCTGGGGCCAACGTCCTGACTTTC. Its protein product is CASSMGQGAGANVLTF.

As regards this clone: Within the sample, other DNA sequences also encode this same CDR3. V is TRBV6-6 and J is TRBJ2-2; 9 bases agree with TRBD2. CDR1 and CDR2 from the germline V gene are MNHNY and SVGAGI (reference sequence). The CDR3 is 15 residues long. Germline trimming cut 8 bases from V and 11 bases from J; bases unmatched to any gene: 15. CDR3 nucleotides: TGTGCCAGCGGACGCGGGGGGGCCGGGAACGGAGAGCTGTTTTTT. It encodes CASGRGGAGNGELFF.

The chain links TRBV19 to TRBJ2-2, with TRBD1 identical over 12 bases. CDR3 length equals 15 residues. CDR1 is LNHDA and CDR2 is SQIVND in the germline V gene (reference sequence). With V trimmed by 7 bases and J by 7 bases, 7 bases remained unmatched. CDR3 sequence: CASIKGQGAVGELFF. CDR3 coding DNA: TGTGCCAGTATAAAGGGACAGGGGGCGGTCGGGGAGCTGTTTTTT.

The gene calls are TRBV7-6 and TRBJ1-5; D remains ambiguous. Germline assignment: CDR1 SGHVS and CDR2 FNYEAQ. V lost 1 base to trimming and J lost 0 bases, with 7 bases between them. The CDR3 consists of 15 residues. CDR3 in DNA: TGTGCCAGCAGCTTAGAAGCTCATAGCAATCAGCCCCAGCATTTT. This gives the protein CASSLEAHSNQPQHF.

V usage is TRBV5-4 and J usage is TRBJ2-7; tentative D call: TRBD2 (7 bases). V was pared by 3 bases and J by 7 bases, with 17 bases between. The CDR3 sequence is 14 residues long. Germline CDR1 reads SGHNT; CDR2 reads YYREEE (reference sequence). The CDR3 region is CASSSMRGGREQYV. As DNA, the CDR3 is TGTGCCAGCAGCTCGATGAGGGGGGGCCGGGAGCAGTACGTC.

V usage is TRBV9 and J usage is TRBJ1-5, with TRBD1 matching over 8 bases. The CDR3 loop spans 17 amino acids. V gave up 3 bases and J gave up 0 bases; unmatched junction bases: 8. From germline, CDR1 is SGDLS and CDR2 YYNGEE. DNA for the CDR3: TGTGCCAGCAGCGGGAGCAGGACAGGGAATAGCAATCAGCCCCAGCATTTT. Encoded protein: CASSGSRTGNSNQPQHF.

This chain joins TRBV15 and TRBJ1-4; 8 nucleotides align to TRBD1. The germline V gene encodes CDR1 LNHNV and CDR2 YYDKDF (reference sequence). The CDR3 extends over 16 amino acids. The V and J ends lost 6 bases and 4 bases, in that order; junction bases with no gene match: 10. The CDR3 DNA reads TGTGCCACCAGGAGGCGTCGGGACAGGAGTAATGAAAAACTGTTTTTT. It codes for CATRRRRDRSNEKLFF. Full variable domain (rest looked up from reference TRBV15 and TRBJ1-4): DAMVIQNPRYQVTQFGKPVTLSCSQTLNHNVMYWYQQKSSQAPKLLFHYYDKDFNNEADTPDNFQSRRPNTSFCFLDIRSPGLGDTAMYLCATRRRRDRSNEKLFFGSGTQLSVL.

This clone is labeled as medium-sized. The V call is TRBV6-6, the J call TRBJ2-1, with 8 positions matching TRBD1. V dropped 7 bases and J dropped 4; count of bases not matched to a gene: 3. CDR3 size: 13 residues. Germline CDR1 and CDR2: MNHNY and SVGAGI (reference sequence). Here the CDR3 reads CASTRTGYNEQFF. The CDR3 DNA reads TGTGCCAGCACCAGGACAGGGTACAATGAGCAGTTCTTC.

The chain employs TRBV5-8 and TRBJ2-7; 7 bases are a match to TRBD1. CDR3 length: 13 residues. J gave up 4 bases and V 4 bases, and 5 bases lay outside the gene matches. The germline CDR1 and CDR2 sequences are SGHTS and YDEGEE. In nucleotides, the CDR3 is TGTGCCAGCAGCCCTTACAGGGGTTACGAGCAGTACGTC. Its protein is CASSPYRGYEQYV.

The CDR3 loop reads CASSLDIAYNPDTQYF. CDR3 in DNA: TGTGCCAGCAGCTTAGACATAGCCTACAACCCAGATACGCAGTATTTT. The chain is built from TRBV7-6 and TRBJ2-3; no reliable D call. The CDR3 is 16 amino acids. The ends were cut back, 1 base at V and 4 bases at J, with 15 bases in the middle. Germline V gene lookup returns CDR1 SGHVS and CDR2 FNYEAQ.

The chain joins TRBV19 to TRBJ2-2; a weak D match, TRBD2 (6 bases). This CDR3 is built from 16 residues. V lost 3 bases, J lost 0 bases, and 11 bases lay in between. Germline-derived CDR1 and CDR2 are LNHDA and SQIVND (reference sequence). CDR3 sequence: CASSILGGANTGELFF. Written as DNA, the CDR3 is TGTGCCAGTAGTATCCTGGGAGGAGCGAACACCGGGGAGCTGTTTTTT.